The text below deals with one T cell receptor beta chain. Antigen unknown. The PCR employed 60 Vbeta primers together with 13 Jbeta primers. Here immunoSEQ multiplex PCR was the method, and the copy in TCRdb shows in-frame clones only, minus some. Among 120,000 or so clones listed, roughly 80% were seen once. This entry comes from a study of cytomegalovirus exposure and HLA in healthy donors. This CDR3 is 16 amino acids long. Trimming at V came to 0 bases and at J to 9 bases, leaving 10 bases not matched to a gene. Germline V gives CDR1 SGDLS, CDR2 YYNGEE. Overall study findings and caveats: It was likely that a cluster of highly shared sequence variants was a sequencing artifact. Association of a missense DCLRE1C variant with TCR beta V- and J-gene trimming was reported in a later analysis. Researchers catalogued about 160 TCR beta chains as cytomegalovirus-associated.

The specimen sequenced was PBMCs. This clonotype was sampled from a man aged 30-40 years in good health and CMV-seronegative. The chain links TRBV9 to TRBJ2-1, with 9 nucleotides matching TRBD2. The CDR3 spells CASSVDFSGSSSEQFF. The CDR3, as DNA: TGTGCCAGCAGCGTAGATTTTAGCGGGAGTAGTAGTGAGCAGTTCTTC.